Given below is one T cell receptor beta chain in context. Its matching antigen is unknown. Trimming cost V 5 bases and J 2 bases; bases outside gene matches: 2. Germline loops: CDR1 SGHVS, CDR2 FNYEAQ. The CDR3 contains 13 residues. The data were taken from a study of CD4+ T cells in melanoma. Study observations and caveats: CD8+ T cell, macrophage and B cell function reportedly correlated with neoantigen-specific CD4+ T cells. Neoantigen-specific CD4+ T cells in melanoma reportedly had diverse differentiation states.

The assay was immunoSEQ multiplex PCR, and TCRdb's table has in-frame clones only and misses some. The sample includes about 160 clones, 65% to 75% of them seen just once. The gene calls are TRBV7-6 and TRBJ1-1, with 7 positions matching TRBD1. The receptor was derived from a human donor with melanoma. The CDR3 coding sequence is TGTGCCAGCAGCGCAGGGGGAAACACTGAAGCTTTCTTT. This sequence encodes CASSAGGNTEAFF.